The 19 T cell receptor beta chains listed next were all sequenced from one sample in a study of siplizumab effects on memory and regulatory T cells. Assay used: immunoSEQ multiplex PCR; TCRdb lists only in-frame clones, some missing. The sample holds 10,000 to 15,000 clones; 47% are singletons and the top ten take around two fifths. No antigen has been assigned to these receptors. Mixed lymphocyte reaction cells were cocultured at 37°C for more than 5 days. Sequenced input: CFSE-low (dividing) CD8+ T cells sorted from an allogeneic mixed lymphocyte reaction. Receptors originate from a human donor in good health; the cells came from an allogeneic mixed lymphocyte reaction. Some clones in this sample may be carry-over from other donors' samples.

The V and J genes are TRBV7-6 and TRBJ2-7, with D possibly being TRBD1 or TRBD2 (6 bases each). The CDR3 is 14 amino acids. Germline CDR1 SGHVS, CDR2 FNYEAQ. V lost 1 base and J 4 bases, leaving 11 bases between the germline ends. CDR3 protein: CASSLEQGGYEQYF. CDR3 coding DNA: TGTGCCAGCAGCTTAGAACAGGGAGGTTACGAGCAGTACTTC.

The rearrangement joins TRBV29-1 to TRBJ2-7, with D unclear. The CDR3 consists of 11 residues. From germline, CDR1 is SQVTM and CDR2 ANQGSEA. The V and J ends lost 5 bases and 3 bases respectively, with 8 bases between them. This CDR3 reads CSVLTNYEQYF. Here the CDR3 DNA reads TGCAGCGTTCTCACAAACTACGAGCAGTACTTC.

This clone turned up a few times. The CDR3 region has the DNA TGTGCCAGCAGCTTAGAGTTTGGGTCCAACCCCTACGAGCAGTACTTC. It specifies CASSLEFGSNPYEQYF. J is TRBJ2-7 and V is TRBV7-9; D remains ambiguous. The CDR3 has 16 residues. The germline V and J ends were trimmed by 1 base and 2 bases, with 15 bases remaining between them. CDR1 SEHNR and CDR2 FQNEAQ come from the germline V gene (reference sequence). The whole variable domain, filled in from reference TRBV7-9 and TRBJ2-7, reads DTGVSQNPRHKITKRGQNVTFRCDPISEHNRLYWYRQTLGQGPEFLTYFQNEAQLEKSRLLSDRFSAERPKGSFSTLEIQRTEQGDSAMYLCASSLEFGSNPYEQYFGPGTRLTVT.

This clone occurred many times. The chain couples TRBV19 to TRBJ2-7, with D perhaps TRBD1 or TRBD2 (5 bases each). The ends were cut back, 3 bases at V and 2 bases at J, with 11 bases in the middle. CDR1 is LNHDA, CDR2 SQIVND, per germline (reference sequence). The CDR3 extends over 14 amino acids. The CDR3 sequence: CASSIRTGPYEQYF. The CDR3, as DNA: TGTGCCAGTAGTATTCGGACGGGGCCCTACGAGCAGTACTTC. The entire variable domain, with the rest obtained from reference TRBV19 and TRBJ2-7, is as follows: DGGITQSPKYLFRKEGQNVTLSCEQNLNHDAMYWYRQDPGQGLRLIYYSQIVNDFQKGDIAEGYSVSREKKESFPLTVTSAQKNPTAFYLCASSIRTGPYEQYFGPGTRLTVT.

The rearrangement links TRBV9 to TRBJ1-2, with TRBD1 matching 8 bases. The CDR3 loop spans 17 amino acids. V shed 2 bases and J 6 bases; nucleotides not matched to a gene: 15. Germline V gene lookup returns CDR1 SGDLS and CDR2 YYNGEE. CDR3 residues: CASSVTGTGGVDDGYTF. CDR3 coding DNA: TGTGCCAGCAGCGTGACCGGGACAGGAGGCGTTGACGATGGCTACACCTTC. The whole variable domain, filled in from reference TRBV9 and TRBJ1-2, reads DSGVTQTPKHLITATGQRVTLRCSPRSGDLSVYWYQQSLDQGLQFLIQYYNGEERAKGNILERFSAQQFPDLHSELNLSSLELGDSALYFCASSVTGTGGVDDGYTFGSGTRLTVV.

This clone was observed a handful of times. The chain joins TRBV19 to TRBJ2-3; 8 positions agree with TRBD1. The ends lost 5 bases at V and 5 bases at J; junction bases unmatched: 9. The germline V gene encodes CDR1 LNHDA and CDR2 SQIVND (reference sequence). The CDR3 is made up of 15 amino acids. CDR3: CASSPGTGGGDTQYF. In nucleotides, the CDR3 is TGTGCCAGTAGTCCCGGGACAGGAGGAGGAGATACGCAGTATTTT.

The V gene is TRBV20-1, the J gene TRBJ1-1; D gene ambiguous. There are 11 residues in the CDR3. V was pared by 7 bases and J by 1 base, with 7 bases between. Germline loops: CDR1 DFQATT, CDR2 SNEGSKA (reference sequence). This CDR3 reads CSGRGNTEAFF. In nucleotides, the CDR3 is TGCAGTGGGCGGGGGAACACTGAAGCTTTCTTT.

The chain has TRBV27 and TRBJ1-2; D possibly corresponds to TRBD1 (5 bases). CDR1 and CDR2 (germline): MNHEY, SMNVEV (reference sequence). Trimming stripped 8 bases from V and 3 bases from J, with 13 bases between. The CDR3 spans 13 residues. Here the CDR3 DNA reads TGTGCCAGCGGTGCAGGGAGGGACTATGGCTACACCTTC. Its protein is CASGAGRDYGYTF.

This clone was observed once. V usage is TRBV4-1 and J usage is TRBJ1-5; the D is unclear. V lost 0 bases and J 3 bases, leaving 15 bases between the germline ends. Germline values: CDR1 MGHRA, CDR2 YSYEKL. The CDR3 spans 17 residues. CDR3 protein: CASSQDRGQAFNQPQHF. DNA for the CDR3: TGCGCCAGCAGCCAAGATCGTGGGCAGGCGTTCAATCAGCCCCAGCATTTT.

This chain connects TRBV27 to TRBJ1-2; a weak D match, TRBD1 (5 bases). In germline, CDR1 is MNHEY, CDR2 SMNVEV (reference sequence). The V end was cut by 6 bases, the J end by 2 bases, with 22 bases between. The CDR3 length is 17 residues. In DNA form, the CDR3 reads TGTGCCAGCAGCATCCTTAGGGGTGGGGAGGTAAACTATGGCTACACCTTC. Its protein product is CASSILRGGEVNYGYTF.

This clone was detected ten times or more. The chain is built from TRBV13 and TRBJ2-3; D is undetermined. The CDR3 runs to 12 residues. Germline loops: CDR1 PRHDT, CDR2 FYEKMQ (reference sequence). Trimming took off 6 bases at V and 2 bases at J, with 6 bases between the two ends. CDR3 sequence reads: CASSPFTDTQYF. CDR3 DNA: TGTGCCAGCAGTCCCTTCACAGATACGCAGTATTTT.

The chain employs TRBV5-1 and TRBJ1-2; the match to TRBD1 covers 8 bases. This CDR3 contains 17 residues. Germline V gene lookup returns CDR1 SGHRS and CDR2 YFSETQ. Unmatched junction bases numbered 15, after V lost 0 bases and J lost 8 bases. The CDR3 region is CASSLVPDRVLLDGYTF. In DNA form, the CDR3 reads TGCGCCAGCAGCTTGGTCCCGGACAGGGTTTTACTGGACGGCTACACCTTC.

The CDR3 loop reads CANVRSGNTIYF. In nucleotides, the CDR3 is TGTGCCAACGTCAGAAGTGGAAACACCATATATTTT. The chain employs TRBV27 and TRBJ1-3, with no clear D. V was shortened by 10 bases and J by 3 bases, with 10 bases between the two germline ends. The CDR3 runs to 12 residues. Germline loops: CDR1 MNHEY, CDR2 SMNVEV (reference sequence).

There are a few counts of this clone. The chain links TRBV7-9 to TRBJ2-1; D possibly corresponds to TRBD2 (6 bases). From germline, CDR1 is SEHNR and CDR2 FQNEAQ (reference sequence). V was shortened by 1 base and J by 8 bases, with 12 bases between the two germline ends. This CDR3 contains 14 residues. In nucleotides, the CDR3 is TGTGCCAGCAGCTTAGTACTAGCTAGCGATGAGCAGTTCTTC. Translation: CASSLVLASDEQFF.

V is TRBV7-2 and J is TRBJ1-4; D uncertain. The CDR3 has 15 amino acids. Germline CDR1 and CDR2: SGHTA and FQGNSA. The V and J ends lost 1 base and 3 bases respectively, with 9 bases between them. The CDR3 bases are TGTGCCAGCAGCTTAGTTTTGATGGCTAATGAAAAACTGTTTTTT. This translates into CASSLVLMANEKLFF.

This clone appeared a few times. The V and J genes are TRBV7-9 and TRBJ1-4; no firm D call. This CDR3 has 13 amino acids. Looked up from germline, CDR1 is SEHNR and CDR2 is FQNEAQ (reference sequence). The V gene lost 4 bases and the J gene lost 0 bases, with 3 bases spanning the gap. The chain's CDR3 is CASSWPTNEKLFF. Here the CDR3 DNA reads TGTGCCAGCAGCTGGCCAACTAATGAAAAACTGTTTTTT.

This clone was counted only a few times. V usage is TRBV5-4 and J usage is TRBJ1-1; maybe TRBD1 (6 bases). The CDR3 is made up of 13 amino acids. V was pared by 4 bases and J by 6 bases, with 13 bases between. Germline loops: CDR1 SGHNT, CDR2 YYREEE (reference sequence). Written as DNA, the CDR3 is TGTGCCAGCAGCCAAGGGACAATCCCTGAAGCTTTCTTT. Its protein is CASSQGTIPEAFF.

The genes are TRBV29-1 and TRBJ1-5; 10 bases fit TRBD1. The J segment lost 7 bases and the V segment lost 6 bases, leaving 6 bases of the junction unmatched. Looked up from germline, CDR1 is SQVTM and CDR2 is ANQGSEA. This CDR3 comprises 13 residues. The CDR3 DNA sequence: TGCAGCGTGTCGACAGGGGGCGGACAGCCCCAGCATTTT. Translation gives CSVSTGGGQPQHF.

This clone has a handful of counts. The rearrangement uses TRBV7-3 and TRBJ2-3; 7 nucleotides match TRBD2. CDR1 is SGHTA and CDR2 is FQGTGA in the germline V gene. CDR3 length: 14 residues. Unmatched junction bases numbered 3, after V lost 6 bases and J lost 0 bases. The CDR3 DNA reads as TGTGCCAGCAGTCCAGCGGGAAGCACAGATACGCAGTATTTT. It is translated as CASSPAGSTDTQYF.